This T cell receptor beta chain derives from a study of T cell repertoires in cytomegalovirus infection. With V trimmed by 2 bases and J by 7 bases, 4 bases remained unmatched. Germline assignment: CDR1 LGHNA and CDR2 YNFKEQ. The CDR3 sequence is 15 residues long. TCRdb re-called the reads through MiXCR, storing one row per CDR3 protein. The sample carries hundreds of thousands of distinct CDR3 sequences, roughly 17% recorded once. The V call is TRBV4-2, the J call TRBJ1-4; 10 nucleotides agree with TRBD1. The sample was PBMCs. This clonotype originated in a human donor in good health (CMV status not recorded). Some clones in this sample may be carry-over from other donors' samples. DNA of the CDR3: TGTGCCAGCAGCCAACCGACAGGGGGCGGTGAAAAACTGTTTTTT. As protein: CASSQPTGGGEKLFF.